This is a list of T cell receptor beta chains from one sample in a study of cytomegalovirus exposure and HLA in healthy donors. Sequenced by immunoSEQ multiplex PCR; TCRdb stores in-frame clones only, minus some. In the table there are 150,000 to 200,000 clones, over 75% of which are singletons. Sequenced sample: PBMCs. These TCRs come from a human donor in good health. CDR3s include the opening cysteine and the closing phenylalanine or tryptophan. Fields, in order: CDR3 length, clone size, V gene, J gene, D gene, CDR3 DNA, CDR3 protein. D genes are given only for firm matches. The size of a clone is reported for some rows only, either as once, few or many, or as a class for expanded clones.

CDR3 length: 14; clone size: .; V gene: TRBV6-6; J gene: TRBJ2-1; D gene: TRBD1; CDR3 DNA: TGTGCCAGCAGTTATGGGGGACAGTACAATGAGCAGTTCTTC; CDR3 protein: CASSYGGQYNEQFF
CDR3 length: 12; clone size: few; V gene: TRBV10-3; J gene: TRBJ1-5; D gene: TRBD1; CDR3 DNA: TGTGCCATCAGCACAGGGGATAAGCCCCAGCATTTT; CDR3 protein: CAISTGDKPQHF
CDR3 length: 15; clone size: .; V gene: TRBV5-8; J gene: TRBJ2-5; D gene: TRBD2; CDR3 DNA: TGTGCCAGCAGCTTTGGTAGCGGGGTACGGCAGACCCAGTACTTC; CDR3 protein: CASSFGSGVRQTQYF
CDR3 length: 17; clone size: .; V gene: TRBV15; J gene: TRBJ1-4; D gene: TRBD1; CDR3 DNA: TGTGCCACCAGCAGACACTACAGCGACAGGGATCGGGAAAAACTGTTTTTT; CDR3 protein: CATSRHYSDRDREKLFF
CDR3 length: 13; clone size: .; V gene: TRBV19; J gene: TRBJ2-5; D gene: .; CDR3 DNA: TGTGCCAGTAGTCCGGGAATACAAGAGACCCAGTACTTC; CDR3 protein: CASSPGIQETQYF
CDR3 length: 14; clone size: .; V gene: TRBV5-1; J gene: TRBJ2-7; D gene: .; CDR3 DNA: TGCGCCAGCAGCGCCTGGGGGGAGCTCCTCGAGCAGTACTTC; CDR3 protein: CASSAWGELLEQYF
CDR3 length: 15; clone size: .; V gene: TRBV19; J gene: TRBJ1-5; D gene: .; CDR3 DNA: TGTGCCAGTAGTATCGGGGGAGGGAGGAATCAGCCCCAGCATTTT; CDR3 protein: CASSIGGGRNQPQHF
CDR3 length: 18; clone size: once; V gene: TRBV11-2; J gene: TRBJ1-5; D gene: TRBD1; CDR3 DNA: TGTGCCAGCAGCCTGGGAGGACAGGGGGATGTTATAGGTCAGCCCCAGCATTTT; CDR3 protein: CASSLGGQGDVIGQPQHF
CDR3 length: 14; clone size: .; V gene: TRBV19; J gene: TRBJ2-7; D gene: .; CDR3 DNA: TGTGCCAGTAGTATAGCTGGGGCCTTCTACGAGCAGTACTTC; CDR3 protein: CASSIAGAFYEQYF
CDR3 length: 15; clone size: .; V gene: TRBV27; J gene: TRBJ1-2; D gene: .; CDR3 DNA: TGTGCCAGCAGTTTATCGTATTCAGGGCTCTATGGCTACACCTTC; CDR3 protein: CASSLSYSGLYGYTF
CDR3 length: 16; clone size: .; V gene: TRBV5-5; J gene: TRBJ2-7; D gene: .; CDR3 DNA: TGTGCCAGCAGCTTGGGGGCCGAAAAAAACTCCTACGAGCAGTACTTC; CDR3 protein: CASSLGAEKNSYEQYF
CDR3 length: 17; clone size: .; V gene: TRBV9; J gene: TRBJ1-2; D gene: .; CDR3 DNA: TGTGCCAGCAGATCCGGTTACGAGGGAGGAGCGGGGTATGGCTACACCTTC; CDR3 protein: CASRSGYEGGAGYGYTF
CDR3 length: 11; clone size: .; V gene: TRBV20-1; J gene: TRBJ2-7; D gene: .; CDR3 DNA: TGCAGTGCCACCTACCGGTACGAGCAGTACTTC; CDR3 protein: CSATYRYEQYF
CDR3 length: 15; clone size: .; V gene: TRBV13; J gene: TRBJ2-1; D gene: TRBD2; CDR3 DNA: TGTGCCAGCAGCTTAGGACTAGCGGGGTCCAATGAGCAGTTCTTC; CDR3 protein: CASSLGLAGSNEQFF
CDR3 length: 14; clone size: .; V gene: TRBV4-1; J gene: TRBJ2-2; D gene: .; CDR3 DNA: TGCGCCAGCAGCCAAGAATTCGGCACCGGGGAGCTGTTTTTT; CDR3 protein: CASSQEFGTGELFF
CDR3 length: 12; clone size: once; V gene: TRBV7-8; J gene: TRBJ1-1; D gene: TRBD1; CDR3 DNA: TGTGCCAGCAGCTTGGATACAGGGGAATCTTTCTTT; CDR3 protein: CASSLDTGESFF
CDR3 length: 13; clone size: .; V gene: TRBV29-1; J gene: TRBJ1-1; D gene: TRBD1; CDR3 DNA: TGCAGCGCCTCCAGGGGGATGAACACTGAAGCTTTCTTT; CDR3 protein: CSASRGMNTEAFF
CDR3 length: 15; clone size: .; V gene: TRBV7-8; J gene: TRBJ2-5; D gene: TRBD1; CDR3 DNA: TGTGCCAGCAGCTTAGCCCGAGACAGGGTAAAGACCCAGTACTTC; CDR3 protein: CASSLARDRVKTQYF
CDR3 length: 14; clone size: few; V gene: TRBV7-9; J gene: TRBJ1-2; D gene: TRBD1; CDR3 DNA: TGTGCCAGCAGCCCCGGGACAGGGGGTTATGGCTACACCTTC; CDR3 protein: CASSPGTGGYGYTF
CDR3 length: 16; clone size: few; V gene: TRBV19; J gene: TRBJ2-7; D gene: TRBD1; CDR3 DNA: TGTGCCAGTAGCGAAACGGCCGGGACAGGGGGCTACGAGCAGTACTTC; CDR3 protein: CASSETAGTGGYEQYF
CDR3 length: 17; clone size: .; V gene: TRBV2; J gene: TRBJ1-1; D gene: TRBD1; CDR3 DNA: TGTGCCAGCAGTGAAATCGCCGTGACAGGGGGTGGCACTGAAGCTTTCTTT; CDR3 protein: CASSEIAVTGGGTEAFF
CDR3 length: 15; clone size: few; V gene: TRBV7-2; J gene: TRBJ2-3; D gene: .; CDR3 DNA: TGTGCCAGCAGCTTTGCGACGGGGAGCACAGATACGCAGTATTTT; CDR3 protein: CASSFATGSTDTQYF
CDR3 length: 15; clone size: .; V gene: TRBV7-8; J gene: TRBJ2-1; D gene: .; CDR3 DNA: TGTGCCAGCAGCCCCGGTTTGGCGGATTACAATGAGCAGTTCTTC; CDR3 protein: CASSPGLADYNEQFF
CDR3 length: 14; clone size: .; V gene: TRBV7-2; J gene: TRBJ1-2; D gene: TRBD1; CDR3 DNA: TGTGCAGACGACAGGGGCCGCCCTGGGAATGGCTACACCTTC; CDR3 protein: CADDRGRPGNGYTF
CDR3 length: 13; clone size: .; V gene: TRBV6-5; J gene: TRBJ1-1; D gene: .; CDR3 DNA: TGTGCCAGCAGTTACGGGCAGGGCCTTGAAGCTTTCTTT; CDR3 protein: CASSYGQGLEAFF
CDR3 length: 15; clone size: .; V gene: TRBV11-2; J gene: TRBJ1-3; D gene: .; CDR3 DNA: TGTGCCAGCAGCTTAATGTTGGGGGCGGGAAACACCATATATTTT; CDR3 protein: CASSLMLGAGNTIYF
CDR3 length: 12; clone size: .; V gene: TRBV29-1; J gene: TRBJ2-1; D gene: TRBD1; CDR3 DNA: TGCAGCGCACGGACAGGTTACAATGAGCAGTTCTTC; CDR3 protein: CSARTGYNEQFF
CDR3 length: 14; clone size: .; V gene: TRBV7-2; J gene: TRBJ1-2; D gene: .; CDR3 DNA: TGTGCCAGCAGCTTAGAGACGGGGAACTATGGCTACACCTTC; CDR3 protein: CASSLETGNYGYTF
CDR3 length: 15; clone size: .; V gene: TRBV7-2; J gene: TRBJ1-3; D gene: TRBD1; CDR3 DNA: TGTGCCAGCAGCTCGACAGGGAAAGGTGGAAACACCATATATTTT; CDR3 protein: CASSSTGKGGNTIYF
CDR3 length: 14; clone size: .; V gene: TRBV7-9; J gene: TRBJ2-7; D gene: .; CDR3 DNA: TGTGCCAGCAGCCGGACACCGGTAGACTACGAGCAGTACTTC; CDR3 protein: CASSRTPVDYEQYF
CDR3 length: 14; clone size: .; V gene: TRBV4-3; J gene: TRBJ2-7; D gene: .; CDR3 DNA: TGCGCCAGCAGCCAGACGACAGAGTCCTACGAGCAGTACTTC; CDR3 protein: CASSQTTESYEQYF
CDR3 length: 16; clone size: .; V gene: TRBV7-2; J gene: TRBJ2-1; D gene: .; CDR3 DNA: TGTGCCAGCAGCGCCCGGACAGGGCGGGGGTGGGTTGAGCAGTTCTTC; CDR3 protein: CASSARTGRGWVEQFF
CDR3 length: 16; clone size: .; V gene: TRBV11-3; J gene: TRBJ2-3; D gene: .; CDR3 DNA: TGTGCCAGCAGCTTGGACAGCGGCCCTAGCACAGATACGCAGTATTTT; CDR3 protein: CASSLDSGPSTDTQYF
CDR3 length: 16; clone size: few; V gene: TRBV5-6; J gene: TRBJ1-4; D gene: TRBD1; CDR3 DNA: TGTGCCAGCTACCGGACAGGGAGCTTGGCTAATGAAAAACTGTTTTTT; CDR3 protein: CASYRTGSLANEKLFF
CDR3 length: 15; clone size: .; V gene: TRBV19; J gene: TRBJ1-4; D gene: TRBD1; CDR3 DNA: TGTGCCAGTAGCCGAAAACAGGGGGTGGATGAAAAACTGTTTTTT; CDR3 protein: CASSRKQGVDEKLFF
CDR3 length: 15; clone size: .; V gene: TRBV15; J gene: TRBJ2-3; D gene: TRBD2; CDR3 DNA: TGTGCCACCAGCAGGGAGCGGGGGGCCCCTGATACGCAGTATTTT; CDR3 protein: CATSRERGAPDTQYF
CDR3 length: 14; clone size: .; V gene: TRBV5-1; J gene: TRBJ2-3; D gene: .; CDR3 DNA: TGCGCCAGCAGGACTCGTGCTAGCACAGATACGCAGTATTTT; CDR3 protein: CASRTRASTDTQYF
CDR3 length: 15; clone size: .; V gene: TRBV7-9; J gene: TRBJ1-4; D gene: TRBD1; CDR3 DNA: TGTTCCAGCAGCTTAGGGACAGGGGGTGATGAAAAACTGTTTTTT; CDR3 protein: CSSSLGTGGDEKLFF
CDR3 length: 15; clone size: .; V gene: TRBV6-6; J gene: TRBJ2-3; D gene: TRBD2; CDR3 DNA: TGTGCCAGCAGTCCGGGCCTAGCGGGGCAGGGGGTGCACTATTTT; CDR3 protein: CASSPGLAGQGVHYF
CDR3 length: 16; clone size: .; V gene: TRBV11-2; J gene: TRBJ2-2; D gene: .; CDR3 DNA: TGTGCCAGCAGCCCTTACAGGGATATGAACACCGGGGAGCTGTTTTTT; CDR3 protein: CASSPYRDMNTGELFF
CDR3 length: 11; clone size: .; V gene: TRBV20-1; J gene: TRBJ2-1; D gene: .; CDR3 DNA: TGCAGTGCGTTGACGGGACTTGAGCAGTTCTTC; CDR3 protein: CSALTGLEQFF
CDR3 length: 19; clone size: few; V gene: TRBV7-6; J gene: TRBJ2-3; D gene: TRBD2; CDR3 DNA: TGTGCCAGCAGCTTAGTCTACACCGGGACTAGCGGGGGGGCAGATACGCAGTATTTT; CDR3 protein: CASSLVYTGTSGGADTQYF
CDR3 length: 16; clone size: .; V gene: TRBV21-1; J gene: TRBJ2-5; D gene: .; CDR3 DNA: TGTGCCAGCGGTAAGACTAGCGGGGGGCGTCCGGAGACCCAGTACTTC; CDR3 protein: CASGKTSGGRPETQYF
CDR3 length: 13; clone size: .; V gene: TRBV27; J gene: TRBJ1-2; D gene: .; CDR3 DNA: TGTGCCAGCAGTTTTGCAGCTAACTATGGCTACACCTTC; CDR3 protein: CASSFAANYGYTF
CDR3 length: 17; clone size: .; V gene: TRBV10-3; J gene: TRBJ2-7; D gene: TRBD1; CDR3 DNA: TGTGCCATCAGTGAGTCAACATGGACAGGGGGCAGGTACGAGCAGTACTTC; CDR3 protein: CAISESTWTGGRYEQYF
CDR3 length: 14; clone size: once; V gene: TRBV19; J gene: TRBJ1-1; D gene: TRBD1; CDR3 DNA: TGTGCCAGTAGTATCCAGGGGGCAAGCACTGAAGCTTTCTTT; CDR3 protein: CASSIQGASTEAFF
CDR3 length: 16; clone size: .; V gene: TRBV5-6; J gene: TRBJ1-6; D gene: .; CDR3 DNA: TGTGCCAGCAGCTTGGGCAGGGAACCCTATAATTCACCCCTCCACTTT; CDR3 protein: CASSLGREPYNSPLHF
CDR3 length: 16; clone size: few; V gene: TRBV6-5; J gene: TRBJ1-6; D gene: .; CDR3 DNA: TGTGCCAGCAGTTACTCAGACAGCTCCTATAATTCACCCCTCCACTTT; CDR3 protein: CASSYSDSSYNSPLHF
CDR3 length: 10; clone size: .; V gene: TRBV2; J gene: TRBJ1-1; D gene: .; CDR3 DNA: TGTGCCAGCACCCAGGGGGAAGCTTTCTTT; CDR3 protein: CASTQGEAFF
CDR3 length: 15; clone size: .; V gene: TRBV6-5; J gene: TRBJ1-1; D gene: .; CDR3 DNA: TGTGCCAGCAGTTACTGGCTGGAGCCGAACACTGAAGCTTTCTTT; CDR3 protein: CASSYWLEPNTEAFF
CDR3 length: 14; clone size: .; V gene: TRBV6-5; J gene: TRBJ1-1; D gene: .; CDR3 DNA: TGTGCCAGCAGTTACAGCGGGGGGCACACTGAAGCTTTCTTT; CDR3 protein: CASSYSGGHTEAFF
CDR3 length: 17; clone size: .; V gene: TRBV28; J gene: TRBJ2-7; D gene: TRBD1; CDR3 DNA: TGTGCCAGCAGTCTTAGACCTCGGACAGGTAATTCCTACGAGCAGTACTTC; CDR3 protein: CASSLRPRTGNSYEQYF
CDR3 length: 14; clone size: .; V gene: TRBV5-6; J gene: TRBJ1-4; D gene: .; CDR3 DNA: TGTGCCAGCAGCTTGGATGGGAGCGGTGAAAAACTGTTTTTT; CDR3 protein: CASSLDGSGEKLFF
CDR3 length: 13; clone size: few; V gene: TRBV6-1; J gene: TRBJ1-4; D gene: .; CDR3 DNA: TGTGCCAGCAGGCGACAGGTAGATGAAAAACTGTTTTTT; CDR3 protein: CASRRQVDEKLFF
CDR3 length: 12; clone size: .; V gene: TRBV6-6; J gene: TRBJ1-5; D gene: .; CDR3 DNA: TGTGCCAGCAAGGAGACCAATCAGCCCCAGCATTTT; CDR3 protein: CASKETNQPQHF